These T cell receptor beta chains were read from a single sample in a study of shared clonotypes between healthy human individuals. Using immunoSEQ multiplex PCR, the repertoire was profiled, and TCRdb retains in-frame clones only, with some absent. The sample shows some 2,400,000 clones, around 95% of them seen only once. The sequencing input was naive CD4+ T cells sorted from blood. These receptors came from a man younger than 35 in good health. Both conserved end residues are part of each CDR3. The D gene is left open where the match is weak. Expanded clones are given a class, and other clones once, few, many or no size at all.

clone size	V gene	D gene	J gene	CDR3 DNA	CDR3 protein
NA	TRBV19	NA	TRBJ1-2	TGTGCCAGTAGTATAGAGGCAGGGGCGCGTATCTCCTATGGCTACACCTTC	CASSIEAGARISYGYTF
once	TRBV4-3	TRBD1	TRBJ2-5	TGCGCCAGCAGCACAGACAGGGGTCCAGAGACCCAGTACTTC	CASSTDRGPETQYF
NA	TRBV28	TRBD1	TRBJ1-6	TGTGCCAGCAGTTTAGGGACAGGGAGCTTCCACTTT	CASSLGTGSFHF
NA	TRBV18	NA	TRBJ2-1	TGTGCCAGCTCACTCCGACAGGCAAATGAGCAGTTCTTC	CASSLRQANEQFF
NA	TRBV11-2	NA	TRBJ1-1	TGTGCCAGCAGCTTATTACGTGGGAACACTGAAGCTTTCTTT	CASSLLRGNTEAFF
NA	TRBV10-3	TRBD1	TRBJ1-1	TGTGCCATCAGTGACACCGGGACAGGGGGCACTGAAGCTTTCTTT	CAISDTGTGGTEAFF
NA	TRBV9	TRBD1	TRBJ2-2	TGTGCCAGCAGCCCCCGGACAGGGGTGAACACCGGGGAGCTGTTTTTT	CASSPRTGVNTGELFF
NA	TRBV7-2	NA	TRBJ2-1	TGTGCCAGCAGTCTTAGCGGTAGCTCCTACAATGAGCAGTTCTTC	CASSLSGSSYNEQFF
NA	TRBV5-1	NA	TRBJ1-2	TGCGCCAGCAGCGCCGGACAGACTAGACATGGCTACACCTTC	CASSAGQTRHGYTF
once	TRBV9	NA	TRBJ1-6	TGTGCCAGCAGTAGGGTGGGAGGGGGTTCACCCCTCCACTTT	CASSRVGGGSPLHF
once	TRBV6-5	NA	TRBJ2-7	TGTGCCAGCAGTTACCCTGGCGGAACCTACGAGCAGTACTTC	CASSYPGGTYEQYF
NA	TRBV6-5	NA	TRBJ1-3	TGTGCCAGCAGTTACTTCCCAGCTGGAAACACCATATATTTT	CASSYFPAGNTIYF
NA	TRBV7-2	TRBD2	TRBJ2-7	TGTGCCAGCAGCTCCGGGGGGGGACGACAGTCCTACGAGCAGTACTTC	CASSSGGGRQSYEQYF
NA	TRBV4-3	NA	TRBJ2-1	TGCGCCAGCAGCCCGCGGGACAGTTCCTCCTACAATGAGCAGTTCTTC	CASSPRDSSSYNEQFF
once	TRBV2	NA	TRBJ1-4	TGTGCCAGCAGTGGGGGCCGGGCAGGAACTAATGAAAAACTGTTTTTT	CASSGGRAGTNEKLFF
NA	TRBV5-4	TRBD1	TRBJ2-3	TGTGCCAGCAGCTGGGGGACAGCCACTAGCACAGATACGCAGTATTTT	CASSWGTATSTDTQYF
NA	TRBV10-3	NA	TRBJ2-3	TGTGCCATCTCGGGAGGGGGCTGGGCAGGGGGCACAGATACGCAGTATTTT	CAISGGGWAGGTDTQYF
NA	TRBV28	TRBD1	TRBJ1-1	TGTGCCAGCATTACTTGGACAGGGCGTTGGACTGAAGCTTTCTTT	CASITWTGRWTEAFF
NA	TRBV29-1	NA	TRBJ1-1	TGCAGCGTTGGTCAGGGTAGGGGGACTGAAGCTTTCTTT	CSVGQGRGTEAFF
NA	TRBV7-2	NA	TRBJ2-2	TGTGCCAGCAGCTTAGACACCACCGGGGAGCTGTTTTTT	CASSLDTTGELFF
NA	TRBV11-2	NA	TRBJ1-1	TGTGCCAGCAGCCCAGTGGCTAGGGGAGTCACTGAAGCTTTCTTT	CASSPVARGVTEAFF
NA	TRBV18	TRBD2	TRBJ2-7	TGTGCCAGCTCACCGCCGGGGGGAGTGGGTTCCTACGAGCAGTACTTC	CASSPPGGVGSYEQYF
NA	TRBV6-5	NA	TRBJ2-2	TGTGCCAGCAGGAGGGAGTTGATCGGGGAGCTGTTTTTT	CASRRELIGELFF